This entry is about one T cell receptor (beta chain). Antigen: not known. With 4 bases removed from V and 5 bases from J, the gap between germline ends came to 14 bases. CDR3 length equals 14 residues. CDR1 DFQATT and CDR2 SNEGSKA come from the germline V gene (reference sequence). This sample was taken from a study of identical twins. Template switching created a universal primer site, and the cDNA included unique molecular identifiers. MiXCR, applied by TCRdb to the 5' RACE reads, yields one record per CDR3 protein. The sample holds around 530,000 distinct CDR3 sequences; about 15% are singletons and the top ten take around 0.48%. Findings and limits, study-wide: Shared out-of-frame alpha sequences (those common to twins) showed excess low generation probability. Conclusions relied on cross-sectional statistical analysis, not following the same donors. Cord blood's abundant beta clonotypes had fewer insertions, unlike memory repertoires.

These data were also filed under a second study, of yellow fever vaccine responses in identical twins.

This rearrangement joins TRBV20-1 to TRBJ1-4; maybe TRBD1 (5 bases). What was sequenced was CD4+ T cells sorted from blood. The source is a woman under 30 in good health. CDR3 in amino acids: CSAKPKGPNEKLFF. CDR3 in DNA: TGCAGTGCTAAACCGAAGGGGCCCAATGAAAAACTGTTTTTT.